A selection of T cell receptor beta chains follows, all from one sample in a study of T cell responses to AZD1222 COVID-19 vaccine. Using immunoSEQ multiplex PCR, the repertoire was profiled, and TCRdb retains in-frame clones only, with some absent. The sample carries 150,000 to 200,000 clones, 85% to 95% recorded once. Sequencing was performed on peripheral blood, taken on day 0 of AZD1222 vaccination. These receptors originate from an adult in good health. Both conserved end residues are part of each CDR3. Fields, in order: V gene, J gene, D gene, clone size, CDR3 protein, CDR3 DNA. The D gene is left open where the match is weak. Clone sizes are given selectively: once, few, many, or a class where the clone is expanded.

TRBV20-1,TRBJ1-5,-,once,CSASGEPFQPQHF,TGCAGTGCTAGTGGGGAACCTTTTCAGCCCCAGCATTTT
TRBV19,TRBJ2-2,TRBD1,-,CASRQGAGELFF,TGTGCCAGTAGACAGGGGGCCGGGGAGCTGTTTTTT
TRBV2,TRBJ1-1,-,-,CASRGGGSTEAFF,TGTGCCAGCAGAGGGGGTGGGAGCACTGAAGCTTTCTTT
TRBV6-4,TRBJ2-3,-,-,CASSDSFQGADTQYF,TGTGCCAGCAGTGACTCGTTTCAGGGAGCAGATACGCAGTATTTT
TRBV27,TRBJ1-6,-,-,CASSLFNSPLHF,TGTGCCAGCAGTTTGTTCAATTCACCCCTCCACTTT
TRBV5-5,TRBJ1-2,TRBD1,once,CASSLLGTGNYGYTF,TGTGCCAGCAGCTTGCTGGGGACAGGGAACTATGGCTACACCTTC
TRBV11-1,TRBJ2-7,TRBD1,-,CASSTGTGGIQYEQYF,TGTGCCAGCAGCACCGGGACAGGGGGTATTCAATACGAGCAGTACTTC
TRBV29-1,TRBJ1-4,-,few,CSAPGSGIGTNEKLFF,TGCAGCGCCCCAGGGTCAGGGATCGGGACTAATGAAAAACTGTTTTTT
TRBV2,TRBJ1-1,-,-,CASSGGGLNTEAFF,TGTGCCAGCAGTGGGGGCGGACTGAACACTGAAGCTTTCTTT
TRBV7-3,TRBJ1-6,TRBD1,-,CASSLTPQGAGPNSPLHF,TGTGCCAGCAGCTTAACCCCACAGGGGGCGGGTCCTAATTCACCCCTCCACTTT
TRBV4-1,TRBJ1-1,-,-,CASSQDGLGNTEAFF,TGCGCCAGCAGCCAAGATGGGCTGGGGAACACTGAAGCTTTCTTT
TRBV7-3,TRBJ2-1,-,-,CASSLVRDNEQFF,TGTGCCAGCAGCTTAGTGCGGGACAATGAGCAGTTCTTC
TRBV14,TRBJ2-3,-,-,CASSQGSGVTDTQYF,TGTGCCAGCAGCCAAGGGTCGGGGGTAACAGATACGCAGTATTTT
TRBV4-3,TRBJ2-2,TRBD2,-,CASSPTGLAPTGELFF,TGCGCCAGCAGTCCCACTGGACTAGCGCCTACCGGGGAGCTGTTTTTT
TRBV12-3/TRBV12-4,TRBJ1-2,-,once,CASSFAGQGYTF,TGTGCCAGCAGTTTTGCAGGGCAAGGCTACACCTTC
TRBV7-3,TRBJ2-7,TRBD2,-,CASSPSGRYEQYF,TGTGCCAGCAGCCCGAGCGGGAGGTACGAGCAGTACTTC
TRBV10-1,TRBJ2-7,TRBD2,-,CASSPLRGVVHEQYF,TGCGCCAGCAGTCCTCTTCGGGGGGTCGTCCACGAGCAGTACTTC
TRBV28,TRBJ2-5,-,-,CASRSASAKVLGETQYF,TGTGCCAGCAGATCCGCTAGCGCAAAGGTCCTTGGGGAGACCCAGTACTTC
TRBV3-1/TRBV3-2,TRBJ1-2,TRBD1,-,CASSQATHRGAYGYTF,TGTGCCAGCAGCCAAGCCACTCACAGGGGGGCCTATGGCTACACCTTC
TRBV6-5,TRBJ1-1,-,-,CASSITDRYTEAFF,TGTGCCAGCAGTATAACCGACAGGTATACTGAAGCTTTCTTT
TRBV4-3,TRBJ2-4,-,-,CASSQESSGKNIQYF,TGCGCCAGCAGCCAAGAATCGTCGGGAAAGAACATTCAGTACTTC
TRBV19,TRBJ2-3,TRBD2,-,CALPRPRRLAGVPTDTQYF,TGTGCCCTGCCCCGCCCCAGGCGACTAGCGGGAGTACCCACAGATACGCAGTATTTT
TRBV7-9,TRBJ1-2,-,-,CASSLRAGNYGYTF,TGTGCCAGCAGCCTTAGGGCGGGGAACTATGGCTACACCTTC
TRBV7-3,TRBJ2-1,-,-,CASSLTLLAGEQFF,TGTGCCAGCAGCTTAACCCTACTAGCAGGCGAGCAGTTCTTC
TRBV3-1/TRBV3-2,TRBJ2-1,TRBD2,-,CASSLTSASYNEQFF,TGTGCCAGCAGCCTGACTAGCGCTAGCTACAATGAGCAGTTCTTC
TRBV30,TRBJ1-1,-,-,CAWTWSANTEAFF,TGTGCCTGGACCTGGTCGGCTAACACTGAAGCTTTCTTT
TRBV19,TRBJ2-3,-,-,CASKAQTSSLSDTQYF,TGTGCCAGCAAGGCCCAGACAAGTTCTCTTTCAGATACGCAGTATTTT
TRBV28,TRBJ1-1,TRBD1,-,CASSLSWGQNPTLAFF,TGTGCCAGCAGTTTGTCCTGGGGACAGAACCCTACTTTAGCTTTCTTT
TRBV7-3,TRBJ2-3,-,-,CASSSGFTGGQYF,TGTGCCAGCAGTTCAGGTTTTACGGGTGGGCAGTATTTT
TRBV5-4,TRBJ2-1,TRBD2,once,CASSRGGIGQFF,TGTGCCAGCAGCCGGGGGGGGATAGGGCAGTTCTTC
TRBV7-2,TRBJ2-5,-,-,CASRKEGTQYF,TGTGCCAGCAGAAAAGAAGGGACCCAGTACTTC
TRBV19,TRBJ1-5,-,-,CASGGQPQHF,TGTGCCAGTGGAGGACAGCCCCAGCATTTT
TRBV28,TRBJ1-1,-,-,CASTDGRRGAFF,TGTGCCAGCACCGACGGCCGCCGAGGAGCTTTCTTT
TRBV14,TRBJ1-2,-,-,CASSQAGHYGYTF,TGTGCCAGCAGCCAAGCCGGACACTATGGCTACACCTTC
TRBV18,TRBJ2-7,TRBD1,once,CASSSYRGSYEQYF,TGTGCCAGCTCGTCGTACAGGGGCTCCTACGAGCAGTACTTC